The subject of this entry is one T cell receptor beta chain. In the original analysis: Amplifying reference gene primers gave estimates of nucleated cell counts. Some clones are missing from TCRdb's copy, which holds only in-frame ones; the method was immunoSEQ multiplex PCR. That table is the source of V, J and clone size, and D and trimming were worked out from the DNA. The data show 200,000 to 300,000 clones, 84% seen once. The entry originates in a study of blood T cell repertoires in COVID-19. The wider study: Samples taken during acute and convalescent COVID-19 were collected in the United States, Italy and Spain. Sources were T cells, B-cell-depleted T cells, or PBMCs; the material itself was cDNA or gDNA.

CDR1 SNHLY and CDR2 FYNNEI come from the germline V gene. The CDR3 has 14 amino acids. Trimming removed 6 bases from V and 4 bases from J, with 13 bases in between. The chain is built from TRBV2 and TRBJ2-1; tentative D call: TRBD1 (6 bases). The clonotype originates from a human donor in a cohort sampled during active COVID-19. Sequencing used peripheral blood. CDR3 sequence: CASRVTGLYNEQFF. DNA of the CDR3: TGTGCCAGCAGGGTAACAGGGTTATACAATGAGCAGTTCTTC.